Presented here are 29 T cell receptor beta chains from one specimen sequenced in a study of blood T cell repertoires in COVID-19. Method: immunoSEQ multiplex PCR; TCRdb's copy keeps in-frame clones and lacks some. The data hold 85,000 to 95,000 clones, with about nine tenths observed a single time. Sequenced input: peripheral blood. These receptors were obtained from a woman aged 80 or over with acute or convalescent COVID-19.

V is TRBV18 and J is TRBJ2-7; 13 bases match TRBD2. This CDR3 contains 18 residues. V was clipped by 6 bases and J by 5 bases; unmatched bases: 16. From germline, CDR1 is KGHSH and CDR2 LQKENI. CDR3 coding DNA: TGTGCCAGCTCTCCCGTCCTATTACTAGCGGGAGGGCCCCACGAGCAGTACTTC. It translates to CASSPVLLLAGGPHEQYF.

The J gene is TRBJ1-5, the V gene TRBV2; perhaps TRBD1 as D (6 bases). Trimming pared 7 bases from V and 0 bases from J, leaving 13 bases between. Germline CDR1 SNHLY, CDR2 FYNNEI. The CDR3 covers 15 residues. The CDR3, as DNA: TGTGCCAGCAAAACAGGGACAAATAGCAATCAGCCCCAGCATTTT. This sequence encodes CASKTGTNSNQPQHF.

The V and J genes are TRBV5-4 and TRBJ1-6; no clear D gene. Germline V gene data show CDR1 as SGHNT and CDR2 as YYREEE (reference sequence). CDR3 size: 14 residues. V dropped 2 bases and J dropped 10 bases, with 13 bases sitting between them. CDR3 loop: CASSFIELSSPLHF. CDR3 nucleotides: TGTGCCAGCAGCTTTATCGAGTTGTCCTCACCCCTCCACTTT.

CDR3 DNA sequence: TGTGCCAGCAGTGAAACAGGGTTCGGAGATGAGCAGTTCTTC. It encodes CASSETGFGDEQFF. The chain is built from TRBV2 and TRBJ2-1; D might be TRBD1 (6 bases). V dropped 2 bases and J dropped 8 bases, with 13 bases sitting between them. Germline loops: CDR1 SNHLY, CDR2 FYNNEI. This CDR3 spans 14 amino acids.

The chain is built from TRBV6-5 and TRBJ1-1; 8 nucleotides align to TRBD1. Per germline, CDR1 MNHEY and CDR2 SVGAGI. Trimming removed 4 bases from V and 0 bases from J; junction bases left unmatched: 1. The CDR3 runs 14 residues. CDR3 region: CASSSGQVNTEAFF. Here the CDR3 DNA reads TGTGCCAGCAGTTCGGGACAGGTGAACACTGAAGCTTTCTTT.

The chain combines TRBV24-1 with TRBJ2-1; 11 nucleotides align to TRBD2. V trimming: 5 bases; J trimming: 6 bases; junction bases outside the gene matches: 2. This CDR3 is built from 14 residues. Germline V CDR1 and CDR2: KGHDR, SFDVKD. CDR3 loop: CATSASGRINEQFF. In DNA form, the CDR3 reads TGTGCCACCAGTGCTAGCGGGAGGATCAATGAGCAGTTCTTC.

The chain employs TRBV24-1 and TRBJ2-2; 7 nucleotides line up with TRBD1. V shed 3 bases, J shed 1 base, and the junction held 1 base outside the gene matches. Per the germline V gene, CDR1 is KGHDR and CDR2 is SFDVKD. The CDR3 contains 15 residues. CDR3: CATSDRTGNTGELFF. CDR3 DNA sequence: TGTGCCACCAGTGATCGGACAGGGAACACCGGGGAGCTGTTTTTT.

The chain employs TRBV25-1 and TRBJ1-5; D uncertain. Germline V lookup: CDR1 MGHDK, CDR2 SYGVNS. This CDR3 spans 13 amino acids. V was shortened by 8 bases and J by 0 bases, with 8 bases between the two germline ends. The DNA of the CDR3 is TGTGCCAGCCCTGACACTAGCAATCAGCCCCAGCATTTT. As protein: CASPDTSNQPQHF.

This clone was recorded only once. The chain is built from TRBV15 and TRBJ1-6, with a possible D match to TRBD1 (6 bases). This CDR3 region has 16 residues. Germline CDR1 reads LNHNV; CDR2 reads YYDKDF (reference sequence). V gave up 0 bases and J gave up 7 bases, with 13 bases separating them. CDR3 sequence (DNA): TGTGCCACCAGCAGAGATTTGGACAGCGGAAATTCACCCCTCCACTTT. Its translation: CATSRDLDSGNSPLHF.

The chain has TRBV7-2 and TRBJ2-1, with D perhaps TRBD2 (6 bases). Per the germline V gene, CDR1 is SGHTA and CDR2 is FQGNSA. The CDR3 length is 14 residues. Trimming left V 3 bases short and J 0 bases short, with 6 bases between. Here the CDR3 reads CASSLGGSYNEQFF. CDR3 DNA: TGTGCCAGCAGCTTGGGGGGCTCCTACAATGAGCAGTTCTTC. Combining the CDR3 with reference TRBV7-2 and TRBJ2-1 gives the whole variable domain GAGVSQSPSNKVTEKGKDVELRCDPISGHTALYWYRQSLGQGLEFLIYFQGNSAPDKSGLPSDRFSAERTGGSVSTLTIQRTQQEDSAVYLCASSLGGSYNEQFFGPGTRLTVL.

V gene TRBV19 combines with J gene TRBJ2-1; 7 positions agree with TRBD2. The CDR3 length is 15 residues. J gave up 5 bases and V 3 bases, and 7 bases lay outside the gene matches. The germline gives CDR1 LNHDA, CDR2 SQIVND (reference sequence). CDR3 DNA: TGTGCCAGTAGTATTCCCGGACTAGGCGACAATGAGCAGTTCTTC. Translation gives CASSIPGLGDNEQFF.

This clone has just a few counts. The CDR3 loop is CASSSPAGGNNEQFF. The CDR3 nucleotides read TGTGCCAGCAGTTCCCCAGCGGGGGGTAACAATGAGCAGTTCTTC. The rearrangement joins TRBV6-5 to TRBJ2-1, with 9 bases lining up with TRBD2. The CDR3 length is 15 residues. Germline CDR1 is MNHEY and CDR2 is SVGAGI. With V trimmed by 4 bases and J by 5 bases, 6 bases remained unmatched.

This clone was seen only once. The chain joins TRBV15 to TRBJ2-2, with D perhaps matching TRBD1 (6 bases). Germline V gene data show CDR1 as LNHNV and CDR2 as YYDKDF (reference sequence). V was trimmed by 3 bases and J by 5 bases, leaving 19 bases between them. The length of the CDR3 is 17 residues. This CDR3 reads CATSSGGGQGRTGELFF. The CDR3 nucleotides are TGTGCCACCAGCAGTGGGGGTGGGCAGGGGCGAACCGGGGAGCTGTTTTTT.

CDR3 in DNA: TGCGCCAGCAGCGAGGCCCCGGCGGGTGAGCAGTTCTTC. This sequence encodes CASSEAPAGEQFF. The chain employs TRBV5-1 and TRBJ2-1, with TRBD2 as a possible D gene (5 bases). From germline, CDR1 is SGHRS and CDR2 YFSETQ. V was shortened by 4 bases and J by 9 bases, with 14 bases between the two germline ends. CDR3 length: 13 amino acids.

This chain uses TRBV7-2 with TRBJ1-5; TRBD1 matches at 8 bases. This CDR3 comprises 15 residues. The germline gives CDR1 SGHTA, CDR2 FQGNSA. After removal of 4 bases from V and 6 bases from J, the junction contained 8 bases not matched to a gene. CDR3 nucleotides: TGTGCCAGCAGCTCCCGGACAGGGAGCGGTCAGCCCCAGCATTTT. It encodes CASSSRTGSGQPQHF.

The rearrangement links TRBV5-1 to TRBJ2-2; D gene unclear. Germline V gene sequence: CDR1 SGHRS, CDR2 YFSETQ. V was clipped by 5 bases and J by 5 bases, with 13 bases between them. CDR3 size: 14 residues. For the CDR3, the DNA is TGCGCCAGCAGAAGAGACCGCGGTACCGGGGAGCTGTTTTTT. The encoded protein is CASRRDRGTGELFF.

This clone was counted a single time. As DNA, the CDR3 is TGTGCCAGCACCTCAGCGGGAGGGGTGTATGAGCAGTTCTTC. This codes for CASTSAGGVYEQFF. The V call is TRBV6-5, the J call TRBJ2-1; 10 bases agree with TRBD2. The germline V gene encodes CDR1 MNHEY and CDR2 SVGAGI. V lost 7 bases and J lost 8; bases outside the gene matches: 8. This CDR3 contains 14 residues.

The V and J genes are TRBV10-2 and TRBJ1-1; TRBD1 matches at 7 bases. The germline V gene encodes CDR1 WSHSY and CDR2 SAAADI. There are 13 residues in the CDR3. V gave up 8 bases and J gave up 5 bases; unmatched junction bases: 8. CDR3 protein: CASAAQGKTEAFF. CDR3 nucleotides: TGCGCCAGCGCAGCACAGGGGAAGACTGAAGCTTTCTTT.

CDR3 DNA sequence: TGCGCCAGCAGTGAAGCCGGGACTAGCGGCTTTAAAAACATTCAGTACTTC. Protein sequence: CASSEAGTSGFKNIQYF. The V and J genes are TRBV10-2 and TRBJ2-4; TRBD2 agrees at 11 bases. Trimming took 3 bases from V and 4 from J; bases not matched to a gene: 8. CDR3 length: 17 residues. Germline loops: CDR1 WSHSY, CDR2 SAAADI.

The sample holds a few counts of this clone. The chain carries TRBV19 and TRBJ2-2; the D gene is possibly TRBD1 (6 bases). The CDR3 runs 14 residues. V gave up 3 bases and J gave up 4 bases, with 9 bases separating them. Germline lookup yields CDR1 LNHDA and CDR2 SQIVND (reference sequence). CDR3 in amino acids: CASSILGATGELFF. CDR3 nucleotide sequence: TGTGCCAGTAGTATCCTGGGGGCCACCGGGGAGCTGTTTTTT.

This chain joins TRBV18 and TRBJ2-1, with 7 nucleotides matching TRBD1. The CDR3 length is 17 residues. The trim removed 0 bases at V and 2 bases at J, leaving 7 bases unmatched. Germline V gene sequence: CDR1 KGHSH, CDR2 LQKENI. The CDR3 spells CASSPPGVTGPYNEQFF. The CDR3 region has the DNA TGTGCCAGCTCACCACCAGGAGTGACAGGGCCCTACAATGAGCAGTTCTTC.

This chain uses TRBV5-5 with TRBJ2-3; the match to TRBD1 covers 10 bases. Germline CDR1 reads SGHKS; CDR2 reads YYEKEE (reference sequence). V was clipped by 4 bases and J by 0 bases; unmatched bases: 8. The CDR3 is 17 residues long. DNA for the CDR3: TGTGCCAGCAGCCTTTTTCCGGGACAGGGGAGCACAGATACGCAGTATTTT. It encodes CASSLFPGQGSTDTQYF.

The chain uses TRBV7-9 and TRBJ1-4; no definite D call. The CDR3 contains 15 residues. The germline CDR1 and CDR2 sequences are SEHNR and FQNEAQ (reference sequence). V was clipped by 8 bases and J by 5 bases, with 18 bases between them. The CDR3 region is CASGLRESGNEKLFF. The CDR3 region has the DNA TGTGCCAGCGGGCTTCGAGAGAGTGGCAATGAAAAACTGTTTTTT. Full variable domain (outside the CDR3, taken from reference TRBV7-9 and TRBJ1-4): DTGVSQNPRHKITKRGQNVTFRCDPISEHNRLYWYRQTLGQGPEFLTYFQNEAQLEKSRLLSDRFSAERPKGSFSTLEIQRTEQGDSAMYLCASGLRESGNEKLFFGSGTQLSVL.

The chain combines TRBV5-1 with TRBJ2-7; TRBD1 might be the D (6 bases). This CDR3 comprises 14 residues. Trimming removed 0 bases at V and 1 base at J, with 8 bases between. In germline, CDR1 is SGHRS, CDR2 YFSETQ. The CDR3 nucleotides read TGCGCCAGCAGCTTGGAACAGGGATCCTACGAGCAGTACTTC. Protein: CASSLEQGSYEQYF.

This clone occurred once. The chain uses TRBV10-3 and TRBJ2-7; D is possibly TRBD1 (6 bases). Trimming shortened V by 6 bases and J by 0 bases, and 9 bases separated the two germline ends. Germline-derived CDR1 and CDR2 are ENHRY and SYGVKD. This CDR3 spans 13 amino acids. CDR3 in amino acids: CAIRGQTSYEQYF. For the CDR3, the DNA is TGTGCCATCAGAGGACAGACCTCCTACGAGCAGTACTTC.

The genes are TRBV19 and TRBJ2-2, with a tentative D call TRBD2 (5 bases). Germline V gene sequence: CDR1 LNHDA, CDR2 SQIVND (reference sequence). The germline V and J ends were trimmed by 3 bases and 9 bases, with 11 bases remaining between them. The CDR3 has 13 residues. The CDR3 coding sequence is TGTGCCAGTAGTATCCGGGGTGAAAGGGAGCTGTTTTTT. Amino acids: CASSIRGERELFF.

V gene TRBV19 combines with J gene TRBJ2-2; 8 bases align to TRBD1. Germline values: CDR1 LNHDA, CDR2 SQIVND (reference sequence). The CDR3 is made up of 15 amino acids. V lost 2 bases, J lost 5 bases, and 4 bases stayed unmatched. The CDR3 DNA follows: TGTGCCAGTAGTATAAGACAGGGGAAGACCGGGGAGCTGTTTTTT. This gives the protein CASSIRQGKTGELFF. Full variable domain (outside the CDR3, taken from reference TRBV19 and TRBJ2-2): DGGITQSPKYLFRKEGQNVTLSCEQNLNHDAMYWYRQDPGQGLRLIYYSQIVNDFQKGDIAEGYSVSREKKESFPLTVTSAQKNPTAFYLCASSIRQGKTGELFFGEGSRLTVL.

The chain joins TRBV7-9 to TRBJ2-1; 11 nucleotides match TRBD1. This CDR3 comprises 15 residues. The V segment lost 5 bases and the J segment 5 bases; nucleotides outside the gene matches: 5. The V gene's germline CDR1 is SEHNR and CDR2 FQNEAQ (reference sequence). The CDR3: CASSPMGQGDNEQFF. Here the CDR3 DNA reads TGTGCCAGCAGCCCCATGGGACAGGGGGACAATGAGCAGTTCTTC.

V is TRBV19 and J is TRBJ1-6; the D gene is possibly TRBD1 (6 bases). Germline V gene data show CDR1 as LNHDA and CDR2 as SQIVND (reference sequence). The V gene lost 6 bases and the J gene lost 7 bases, with 13 bases spanning the gap. This CDR3 has 14 amino acids. The CDR3 bases are TGTGCCAGTAGCCCACAGGGTTGGAATTCACCCCTCCACTTT. Residues: CASSPQGWNSPLHF.